The 5 T cell receptor beta chains below come from one sample, sequenced in a study of control samples from healthy donors and cancer patients. Only in-frame clones appear in the TCRdb table, and some are missing; sequencing was by immunoSEQ multiplex PCR. The table shows fewer than 30,000 clones, with about 87% occurring only once. Sequenced material: PBMCs. Receptors were obtained from a woman aged 40-49 years with lung cancer.

The chain has TRBV9 and TRBJ1-3; D unclear. Germline CDR1 and CDR2: SGDLS and YYNGEE. V shed 0 bases and J shed 3 bases, with 10 bases lying between them. The CDR3 spans 15 residues. Written as DNA, the CDR3 is TGTGCCAGCAGCGTAGATAACGGACTTGGAAACACCATATATTTT. Translated, it gives CASSVDNGLGNTIYF.

V gene TRBV19 combines with J gene TRBJ2-5; the match to TRBD2 covers 13 bases. Germline V gene data show CDR1 as LNHDA and CDR2 as SQIVND (reference sequence). J lost 2 bases, V lost 6 bases, and 6 bases had no gene match. This CDR3 is 16 amino acids long. The CDR3 here is CASSPRLAGGQETQYF. The CDR3 nucleotides are TGTGCCAGTAGCCCAAGACTAGCGGGGGGACAAGAGACCCAGTACTTC.

V usage is TRBV2 and J usage is TRBJ1-1; 7 nucleotides match TRBD1. Germline CDR1 SNHLY, CDR2 FYNNEI. With V trimmed by 7 bases and J by 1 base, 9 bases remained unmatched. The CDR3 consists of 15 residues. The CDR3 nucleotides read TGTGCCAGCATCCTATACCCAGGGGGGAACACTGAAGCTTTCTTT. Protein: CASILYPGGNTEAFF.

This clone showed up just a few times. V is TRBV9 and J is TRBJ1-1; no clear D. Trimming left V 0 bases short and J 5 bases short, with 8 bases between. The length of the CDR3 is 13 residues. Germline values: CDR1 SGDLS, CDR2 YYNGEE. This chain's CDR3 is CASSVGAATEAFF. The CDR3 DNA sequence: TGTGCCAGCAGCGTAGGGGCTGCTACTGAAGCTTTCTTT.

V and J are TRBV2 and TRBJ2-2; no definite D call. The CDR3 totals 13 residues. CDR1 and CDR2 (germline): SNHLY, FYNNEI. V was clipped by 7 bases and J by 5 bases, with 11 bases between them. CDR3 bases: TGTGCCAGCACCTTGACACCGACCGGGGAGCTGTTTTTT. It yields the protein CASTLTPTGELFF.